The 8 T cell receptor beta chains below come from one sample, sequenced in a study of early stage breast cancer tumors. Method: immunoSEQ multiplex PCR; TCRdb's copy keeps in-frame clones and lacks some. The data contain about 11,000 clones, around 75% of them seen just once; the ten biggest clones take up roughly 13%. The sequenced sample was breast tumor tissue. All receptors derive from a person aged 70 to 80 with breast cancer.

The chain employs TRBV7-2 and TRBJ1-2, with TRBD1 matching 8 bases. CDR1 is SGHTA, CDR2 FQGNSA, per germline. V was pared by 1 base and J by 8 bases, with 9 bases of the junction left unmatched. This CDR3 has 15 residues. This CDR3 is CASSLGDRIIRGYTF. CDR3 bases: TGTGCCAGCAGCTTAGGGGACAGGATAATACGGGGCTACACCTTC.

The rearrangement links TRBV5-1 to TRBJ2-4, with D possibly matching TRBD2 (7 bases). Per germline, CDR1 SGHRS and CDR2 YFSETQ. V lost 6 bases and J lost 0, with 19 bases in between. This CDR3 is 17 amino acids long. The CDR3 DNA is TGCGCCAGCACAGGAGGGGGGGGCGCGTCAGCCAAAAACATTCAGTACTTC. It is translated as CASTGGGGASAKNIQYF.

V is TRBV6-5 and J is TRBJ2-1; 7 bases match TRBD2. Germline assignment: CDR1 MNHEY and CDR2 SVGAGI. The CDR3 totals 15 residues. V gave up 5 bases and J gave up 2 bases; unmatched junction bases: 6. This CDR3 reads CASSLAVGPYNEQFF. In nucleotides, the CDR3 is TGTGCCAGCAGTCTAGCGGTGGGGCCCTACAATGAGCAGTTCTTC.

This chain links TRBV14 with TRBJ1-2, with 10 bases matching TRBD1. Germline V gene sequence: CDR1 SGHDN, CDR2 FVKESK. J gave up 2 bases and V 1 base, and 7 bases lay outside the gene matches. The CDR3 is 17 residues long. CDR3 sequence: CASSQVGRGQGNYGYTF. The CDR3 region has the DNA TGTGCCAGCAGCCAAGTAGGGAGGGGACAGGGGAACTATGGCTACACCTTC. Combining the CDR3 with reference TRBV14 and TRBJ1-2 gives the whole variable domain EAGVTQFPSHSVIEKGQTVTLRCDPISGHDNLYWYRRVMGKEIKFLLHFVKESKQDESGMPNNRFLAERTGGTYSTLKVQPAELEDSGVYFCASSQVGRGQGNYGYTFGSGTRLTVV.

The chain joins TRBV2 to TRBJ1-5; D not certain. The germline V and J ends were trimmed by 7 bases and 4 bases, with 11 bases remaining between them. CDR1 is SNHLY, CDR2 FYNNEI, per germline. There are 13 residues in the CDR3. This CDR3 reads CASIAFENQPQHF. DNA of the CDR3: TGTGCCAGCATAGCTTTCGAGAATCAGCCCCAGCATTTT. Supplemented by reference TRBV2 and TRBJ1-5, the full variable domain reads EPEVTQTPSHQVTQMGQEVILRCVPISNHLYFYWYRQILGQKVEFLVSFYNNEISEKSEIFDDQFSVERPDGSNFTLKIRSTKLEDSAMYFCASIAFENQPQHFGDGTRLSIL.

CDR3 sequence reads: CAWVGQVANYGYTF. The CDR3 region has the DNA TGTGCCTGGGTGGGACAGGTAGCTAACTATGGCTACACCTTC. J is TRBJ1-2 and V is TRBV30; 8 bases agree with TRBD1. CDR1 GTSNPN and CDR2 SVGIG come from the germline V gene (reference sequence). The ends lost 5 bases at V and 0 bases at J; junction bases unmatched: 5. This CDR3 is 14 amino acids long.

V usage is TRBV5-1 and J usage is TRBJ2-3; D remains ambiguous. The CDR3 consists of 12 residues. The germline V gene has CDR1 SGHRS and CDR2 YFSETQ. The ends were cut back, 4 bases at V and 0 bases at J, with 3 bases in the middle. The CDR3 region is CASSLSTDTQYF. Here the CDR3 DNA reads TGCGCCAGCAGCCTGAGCACAGATACGCAGTATTTT.

The chain couples TRBV11-2 to TRBJ2-1; D unclear. The CDR3 runs 14 residues. Trimming took 0 bases from V and 5 from J, leaving 8 bases between them. The germline V gene has CDR1 SGHAT and CDR2 FQNNGV. The chain's CDR3 is CASSLDPVDNEQFF. In DNA form, the CDR3 reads TGTGCCAGCAGCTTAGACCCGGTCGACAATGAGCAGTTCTTC.